These 21 T cell receptor beta chains share one sample of origin, sequenced in a study of control samples from healthy donors and cancer patients (TCRdb year 2020). Libraries were made using the immunoSEQ multiplex PCR assay. This immuneACCESS table, as held by TCRdb, lists in-frame sequences with V and J called but not all clones. Of the missing ones, under half trace to an unresolved V gene in checked studies; the others have no known cause. The sample yields under 30,000 clones; about 82% were counted once. Together, the top ten hold 6.5% to 8% of the sample. The specimen sequenced was PBMCs. Receptors were obtained from an older woman with head and neck cancer.

The rearrangement links TRBV7-3 to TRBJ1-1; D may be TRBD1 (5 bases). This CDR3 has 16 residues. The germline gives CDR1 SGHTA, CDR2 FQGTGA. Trimming removed 2 bases from V and 1 base from J, with 14 bases in between. The CDR3 protein is CASSLQGPSSNTEAFF. The CDR3 DNA reads as TGTGCCAGCAGCTTACAGGGACCTTCCTCGAACACTGAAGCTTTCTTT.

The rearrangement uses TRBV23-1 and TRBJ1-5; 8 nucleotides align to TRBD1. TRBV23-1 is filed as an ORF, its function uncertain. V lost 11 bases, J lost 7 bases, and 10 bases stayed unmatched. The CDR3 totals 13 residues. CDR3 sequence: CARRRQGSQPQHF. CDR3 DNA sequence: TGCGCCCGACGTAGACAGGGGAGCCAGCCCCAGCATTTT.

The chain joins TRBV7-2 to TRBJ2-7, with D perhaps TRBD2 (6 bases). Germline V CDR1 and CDR2: SGHTA, FQGNSA. Trimming shortened V by 4 bases and J by 7 bases, and 14 bases separated the two germline ends. The CDR3 length is 13 residues. CDR3 loop: CASSSRLGGEQYF. In DNA form, the CDR3 reads TGTGCCAGCAGCTCCCGACTAGGAGGGGAGCAGTACTTC.

The V call is TRBV6-4, the J call TRBJ2-1, with D possibly matching TRBD1 (5 bases). V was clipped by 7 bases and J by 6 bases, with 16 bases between them. The germline V gene has CDR1 MRHNA and CDR2 SNTAGT. This CDR3 is built from 14 residues. The CDR3 is CASKVDGRGNEQFF. CDR3 in DNA: TGTGCCAGCAAGGTTGATGGAAGGGGCAATGAGCAGTTCTTC.

In nucleotides, the CDR3 is TGTGCCACCGGGGCCCCCGGCGGGGCATCGCAAGAGACCCAGTACTTC. Its translation is CATGAPGGASQETQYF. This sequence joins TRBV24-1 and TRBJ2-5; TRBD2 is a possible D gene (6 bases). The CDR3 is 16 residues long. The germline V gene has CDR1 KGHDR and CDR2 SFDVKD. V shed 9 bases and J shed 2 bases, with 21 bases lying between them.

Details on this clone: One end of the junction fails to match germline, which may point to a read error. The chain links TRBV9 to TRBJ1-3; 7 bases are shared with TRBD1. Germline CDR1 reads SGDLS; CDR2 reads YYNGEE. CDR3 size: 17 residues. The CDR3 nucleotides read TGTGCCAGCAGCGTAGCGGGGGGACAGATCTCTAGAAACACCATATATTTT. Its translation is CASSVAGGQISRNTIYF.

V gene TRBV10-2 combines with J gene TRBJ1-1, with TRBD1 matching 8 bases. V was clipped by 3 bases and J by 0 bases; unmatched bases: 0. The CDR3 spans 14 residues. Germline-derived CDR1 and CDR2 are WSHSY and SAAADI. CDR3 protein: CASSEQGVNTEAFF. CDR3 in DNA: TGCGCCAGCAGTGAACAGGGGGTGAACACTGAAGCTTTCTTT.

This clone was detected a few times. The chain carries TRBV27 and TRBJ1-4; D is undetermined. CDR1 MNHEY and CDR2 SMNVEV come from the germline V gene (reference sequence). Trimming stripped 3 bases from V and 9 bases from J, with 11 bases between. The length of the CDR3 is 13 residues. CDR3 region: CASSFHSPQKLFF. The CDR3 DNA reads as TGTGCCAGCAGTTTCCACAGTCCCCAAAAACTGTTTTTT. The entire variable domain, with the rest obtained from reference TRBV27 and TRBJ1-4, is as follows: EAQVTQNPRYLITVTGKKLTVTCSQNMNHEYMSWYRQDPGLGLRQIYYSMNVEVTDKGDVPEGYKVSRKEKRNFPLILESPSPNQTSLYFCASSFHSPQKLFFGSGTQLSVL.

The genes are TRBV25-1 and TRBJ1-1; 8 nucleotides agree with TRBD1. CDR3 length equals 14 residues. The germline CDR1 and CDR2 sequences are MGHDK and SYGVNS. V gave up 0 bases and J gave up 9 bases; unmatched junction bases: 6. The CDR3 protein is CASSEYGTGLKAFF. The DNA for the CDR3 is TGTGCCAGCAGTGAATATGGGACAGGCTTAAAAGCTTTCTTT.

This clone was seen more than once but under ten times. The chain couples TRBV7-2 to TRBJ1-2, with 10 bases lining up with TRBD1. This CDR3 is 14 amino acids long. J was trimmed by 5 bases and V by 5 bases; bases with no gene match: 5. Per the germline V gene, CDR1 is SGHTA and CDR2 is FQGNSA. CDR3 protein: CASSTDRGPYGYTF. As DNA, the CDR3 is TGTGCCAGCAGCACAGACAGGGGGCCGTATGGCTACACCTTC.

This chain joins TRBV5-4 and TRBJ1-2; D not resolved. The CDR3 sequence is 13 residues long. Germline CDR1 and CDR2: SGHNT and YYREEE (reference sequence). The V gene lost 1 base and the J gene lost 2 bases, with 6 bases spanning the gap. The CDR3 DNA is TGTGCCAGCAGCTTGCCGGGGAACTATGGCTACACCTTC. Translating it yields CASSLPGNYGYTF.

The chain links TRBV25-1 to TRBJ2-1, with D tentatively TRBD2 (5 bases). CDR1 is MGHDK, CDR2 SYGVNS, per germline. Trimming stripped 4 bases from V and 6 bases from J, with 7 bases between. The CDR3 sequence is 12 residues long. The CDR3 sequence is CASSVASNEQFF. DNA of the CDR3: TGTGCCAGCAGTGTAGCGAGCAATGAGCAGTTCTTC.

This chain connects TRBV24-1 to TRBJ2-5; TRBD1 might be the D (6 bases). Between the trimmed V and J ends, which lost 4 bases and 2 bases, there was a span of 16 bases. The CDR3 loop spans 16 amino acids. CDR1 and CDR2 (germline): KGHDR, SFDVKD. In nucleotides, the CDR3 is TGTGCCACCAGTGACCGATTGGGGCAGGGGCAAGAGACCCAGTACTTC. Residues: CATSDRLGQGQETQYF.

The chain links TRBV5-1 to TRBJ1-1; D gene unclear. Trimming left V 0 bases short and J 4 bases short, with 7 bases between. Germline CDR1 is SGHRS and CDR2 is YFSETQ. The CDR3 has 13 amino acids. DNA of the CDR3: TGCGCCAGCAGCTTGGAGCGCGGCACTGAAGCTTTCTTT. As protein: CASSLERGTEAFF.

The chain employs TRBV5-1 and TRBJ2-1; 8 bases are a match to TRBD1. The V segment lost 0 bases and the J segment 0 bases; nucleotides outside the gene matches: 2. Germline V gene data show CDR1 as SGHRS and CDR2 as YFSETQ. The CDR3 has 16 residues. The chain's CDR3 is CASSLGGTGSYNEQFF. CDR3 DNA sequence: TGCGCCAGCAGCTTGGGTGGGACAGGCTCCTACAATGAGCAGTTCTTC.

This clone appeared a few times. The J gene is TRBJ2-7, the V gene TRBV12-3 or TRBV12-4; D is unclear. The germline V and J ends were trimmed by 5 bases and 3 bases, with 11 bases remaining between them. The CDR3 is 13 residues long. DNA for the CDR3: TGTGCCAGCAGTCTCAGTCCAAACTACGAGCAGTACTTC. Translating gives CASSLSPNYEQYF.

The rearrangement uses TRBV6-5 and TRBJ2-7; D is possibly TRBD1 (5 bases). The CDR3 sequence is 13 residues long. The germline V and J ends were trimmed by 6 bases and 4 bases, with 13 bases remaining between them. The germline CDR1 and CDR2 sequences are MNHEY and SVGAGI. CDR3 loop: CASSPDTTYEQYF. The CDR3 region has the DNA TGTGCCAGCAGCCCGGACACTACTTACGAGCAGTACTTC.

This rearrangement joins TRBV2 to TRBJ2-5; 11 bases agree with TRBD2. The V segment lost 4 bases and the J segment 5 bases; nucleotides outside the gene matches: 6. CDR1 and CDR2 from the germline V gene are SNHLY and FYNNEI. CDR3 length: 15 amino acids. The CDR3 bases are TGTGCCAGCAGTGGCATAGCGGGGGGGCGGGAGACCCAGTACTTC. Translating gives CASSGIAGGRETQYF. The entire variable domain, with the rest obtained from reference TRBV2 and TRBJ2-5, is as follows: EPEVTQTPSHQVTQMGQEVILRCVPISNHLYFYWYRQILGQKVEFLVSFYNNEISEKSEIFDDQFSVERPDGSNFTLKIRSTKLEDSAMYFCASSGIAGGRETQYFGPGTRLLVL.

V gene TRBV5-8 combines with J gene TRBJ1-5; 7 bases are shared with TRBD1. The CDR3 runs to 16 residues. Germline lookup yields CDR1 SGHTS and CDR2 YDEGEE. V was pared by 4 bases and J by 2 bases, with 9 bases of the junction left unmatched. The CDR3 loop is CASSTTGVRGNQPQHF. Written as DNA, the CDR3 is TGTGCCAGCAGCACAACAGGGGTCCGGGGCAATCAGCCCCAGCATTTT.

The V call is TRBV9, the J call TRBJ1-5, with a possible D match to TRBD1 (6 bases). CDR3 length: 15 residues. V lost 0 bases, J lost 5 bases, and 12 bases lay in between. CDR1 SGDLS and CDR2 YYNGEE come from the germline V gene. Written as DNA, the CDR3 is TGTGCCAGCAGCGTAGAGGGGGGGGAAGATCAGCCCCAGCATTTT. This gives the protein CASSVEGGEDQPQHF.

The chain joins TRBV19 to TRBJ1-1, with 12 bases fitting TRBD1. Germline V gives CDR1 LNHDA, CDR2 SQIVND (reference sequence). The V segment lost 6 bases and the J segment 1 base; nucleotides outside the gene matches: 15. The length of the CDR3 is 19 residues. For the CDR3, the DNA is TGTGCCAGTAGCCGGGACAGGGGGCCCACCGTGACAAGGAACACTGAAGCTTTCTTT. Its translation: CASSRDRGPTVTRNTEAFF.